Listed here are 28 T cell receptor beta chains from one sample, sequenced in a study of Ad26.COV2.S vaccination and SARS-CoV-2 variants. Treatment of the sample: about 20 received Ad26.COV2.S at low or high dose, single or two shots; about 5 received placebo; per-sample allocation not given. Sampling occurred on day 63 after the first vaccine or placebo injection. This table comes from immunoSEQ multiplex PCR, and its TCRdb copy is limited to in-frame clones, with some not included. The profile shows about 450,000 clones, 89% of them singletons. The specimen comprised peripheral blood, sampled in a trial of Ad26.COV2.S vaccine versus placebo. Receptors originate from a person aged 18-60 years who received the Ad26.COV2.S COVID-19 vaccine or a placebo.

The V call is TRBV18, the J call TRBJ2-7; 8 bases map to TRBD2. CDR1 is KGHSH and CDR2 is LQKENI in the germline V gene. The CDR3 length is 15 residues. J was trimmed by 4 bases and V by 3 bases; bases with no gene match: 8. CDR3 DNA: TGTGCCAGCTCACCGGCAGCGGGAGCACTTTACGAGCAGTACGTC. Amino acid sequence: CASSPAAGALYEQYV.

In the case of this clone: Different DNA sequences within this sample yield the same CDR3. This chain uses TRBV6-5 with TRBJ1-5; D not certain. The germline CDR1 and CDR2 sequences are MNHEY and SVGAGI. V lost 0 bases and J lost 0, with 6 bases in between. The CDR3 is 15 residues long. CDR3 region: CASSYSGSSNQPQHF. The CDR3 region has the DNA TGTGCCAGCAGTTACTCAGGCAGTAGCAATCAGCCCCAGCATTTT.

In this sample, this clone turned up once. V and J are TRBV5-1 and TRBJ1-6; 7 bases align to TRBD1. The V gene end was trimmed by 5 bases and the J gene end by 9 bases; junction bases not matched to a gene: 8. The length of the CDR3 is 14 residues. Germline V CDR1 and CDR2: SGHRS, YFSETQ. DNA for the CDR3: TGCGCCAGCAGACGGGACAGTATTAGTTCACCCCTCCACTTT. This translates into CASRRDSISSPLHF.

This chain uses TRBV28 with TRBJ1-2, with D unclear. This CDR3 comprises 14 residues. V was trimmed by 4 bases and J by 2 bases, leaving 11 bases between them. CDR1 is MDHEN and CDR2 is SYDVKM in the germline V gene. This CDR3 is CASSYPDRNYGYTF. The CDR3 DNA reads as TGTGCCAGCAGTTACCCCGACCGGAACTATGGCTACACCTTC.

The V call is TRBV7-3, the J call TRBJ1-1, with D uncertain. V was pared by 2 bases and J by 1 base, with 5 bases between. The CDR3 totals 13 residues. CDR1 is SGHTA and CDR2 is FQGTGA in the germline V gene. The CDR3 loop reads CASSLVGNTEAFF. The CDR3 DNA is TGTGCCAGCAGCTTAGTGGGGAACACTGAAGCTTTCTTT.

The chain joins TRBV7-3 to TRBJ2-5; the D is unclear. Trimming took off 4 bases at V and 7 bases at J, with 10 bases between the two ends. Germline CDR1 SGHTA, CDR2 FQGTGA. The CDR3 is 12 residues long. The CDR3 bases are TGTGCCAGCAGCTCGGAAAGAGGGACCCAGTACTTC. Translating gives CASSSERGTQYF. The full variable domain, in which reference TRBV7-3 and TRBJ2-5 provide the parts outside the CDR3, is GAGVSQTPSNKVTEKGKYVELRCDPISGHTALYWYRQSLGQGPEFLIYFQGTGAADDSGLPNDRFFAVRPEGSVSTLKIQRTERGDSAVYLCASSSERGTQYFGPGTRLLVL.

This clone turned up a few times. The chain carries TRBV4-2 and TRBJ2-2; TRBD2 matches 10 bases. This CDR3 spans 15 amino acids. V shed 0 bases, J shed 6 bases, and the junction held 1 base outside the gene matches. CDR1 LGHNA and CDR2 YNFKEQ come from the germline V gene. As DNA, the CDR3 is TGTGCCAGCAGCCAAGAAAGCGGGGGGGCCGGGGAGCTGTTTTTT. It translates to CASSQESGGAGELFF.

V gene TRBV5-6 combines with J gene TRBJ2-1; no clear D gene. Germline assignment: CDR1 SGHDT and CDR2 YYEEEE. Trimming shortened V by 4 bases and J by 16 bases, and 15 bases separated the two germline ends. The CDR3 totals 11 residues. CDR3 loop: CASSGELMEFF. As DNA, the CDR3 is TGTGCCAGCAGCGGAGAGTTGATGGAATTCTTC.

CDR3 in DNA: TGCGCCAGCAGCCAAGACATTGAGCTTTATGGCTACACCTTC. It translates to CASSQDIELYGYTF. The gene calls are TRBV4-1 and TRBJ1-2; D not certain. V was clipped by 0 bases and J by 5 bases, with 10 bases between them. CDR3 length: 14 residues. Germline-derived CDR1 and CDR2 are MGHRA and YSYEKL.

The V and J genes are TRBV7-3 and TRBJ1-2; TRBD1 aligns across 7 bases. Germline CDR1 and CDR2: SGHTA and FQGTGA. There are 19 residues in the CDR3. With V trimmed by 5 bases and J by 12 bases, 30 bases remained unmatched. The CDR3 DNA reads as TGTGCCAGCAGCCGAAGGGGTAGGGAAAACCGGGACAGCATAGTTCAAGACACCTTC. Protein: CASSRRGRENRDSIVQDTF.

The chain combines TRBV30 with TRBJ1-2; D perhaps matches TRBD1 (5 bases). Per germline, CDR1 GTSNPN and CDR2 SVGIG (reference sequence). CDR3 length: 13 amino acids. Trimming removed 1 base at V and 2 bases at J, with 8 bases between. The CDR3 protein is CAWSARVNYGYTF. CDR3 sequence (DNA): TGTGCCTGGAGTGCCAGGGTGAACTATGGCTACACCTTC.

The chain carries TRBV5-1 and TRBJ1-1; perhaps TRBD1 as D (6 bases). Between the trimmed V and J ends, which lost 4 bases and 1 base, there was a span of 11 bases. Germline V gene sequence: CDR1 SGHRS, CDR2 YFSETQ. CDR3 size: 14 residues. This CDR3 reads CASSDTQGNTEAFF. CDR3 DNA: TGCGCCAGCAGCGATACACAGGGGAACACTGAAGCTTTCTTT.

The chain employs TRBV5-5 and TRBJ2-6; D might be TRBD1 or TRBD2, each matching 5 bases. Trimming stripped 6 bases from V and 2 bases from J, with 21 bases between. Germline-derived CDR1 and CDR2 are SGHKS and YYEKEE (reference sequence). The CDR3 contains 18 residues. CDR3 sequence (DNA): TGTGCCAGCACCTCGTGGGCAGGGTTGGGGGCTGGGGCCAACGTCCTGACTTTC. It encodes CASTSWAGLGAGANVLTF.

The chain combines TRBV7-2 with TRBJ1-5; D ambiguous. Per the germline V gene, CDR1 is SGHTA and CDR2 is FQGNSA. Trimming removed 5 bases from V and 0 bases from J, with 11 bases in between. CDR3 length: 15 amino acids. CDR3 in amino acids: CASSLAPHSNQPQHF. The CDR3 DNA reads TGTGCCAGCAGCCTGGCGCCACATAGCAATCAGCCCCAGCATTTT.

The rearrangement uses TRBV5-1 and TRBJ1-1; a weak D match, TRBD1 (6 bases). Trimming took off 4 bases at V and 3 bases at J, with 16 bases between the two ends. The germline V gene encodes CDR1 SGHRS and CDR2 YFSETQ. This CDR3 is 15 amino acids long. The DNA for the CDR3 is TGCGCCAGCAGCATTCCACAGGGATCGCACACTGAAGCTTTCTTT. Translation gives CASSIPQGSHTEAFF.

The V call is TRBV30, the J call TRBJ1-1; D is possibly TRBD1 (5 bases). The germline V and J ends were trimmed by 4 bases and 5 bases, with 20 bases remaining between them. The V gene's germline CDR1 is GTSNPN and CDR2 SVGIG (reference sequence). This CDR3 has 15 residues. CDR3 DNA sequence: TGTGCCTGGAACTATTTCTCGGGGGTAAGGACTGAAGCTTTCTTT. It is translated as CAWNYFSGVRTEAFF.

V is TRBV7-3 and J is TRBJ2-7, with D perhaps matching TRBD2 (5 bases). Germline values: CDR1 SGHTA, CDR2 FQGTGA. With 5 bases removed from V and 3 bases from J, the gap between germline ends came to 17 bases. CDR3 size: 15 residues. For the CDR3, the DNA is TGTGCCAGCAGCCGGAGGCACAGTTTAAACTACGAGCAGTACGTC. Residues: CASSRRHSLNYEQYV.

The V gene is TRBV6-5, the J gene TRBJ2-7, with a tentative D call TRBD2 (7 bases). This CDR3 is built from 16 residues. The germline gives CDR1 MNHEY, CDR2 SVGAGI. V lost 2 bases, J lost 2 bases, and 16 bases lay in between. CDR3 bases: TGTGCCAGCAGTTACGGGGGGGCGACAATGACCTACGAGCAGTACTTC. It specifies CASSYGGATMTYEQYF.

The CDR3 here is CASSLGDEAFF. CDR3 DNA: TGTGCCAGCAGCCTTGGTGATGAAGCTTTCTTT. This sequence joins TRBV11-2 and TRBJ1-1; no clear D. V was cut by 5 bases and J by 7 bases, with 8 bases left in between. The CDR3 extends over 11 amino acids. The germline V gene encodes CDR1 SGHAT and CDR2 FQNNGV.

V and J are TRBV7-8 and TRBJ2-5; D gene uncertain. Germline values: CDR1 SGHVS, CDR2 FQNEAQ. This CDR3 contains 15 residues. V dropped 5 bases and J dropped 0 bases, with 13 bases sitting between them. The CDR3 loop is CASSPGLPYQETQYF. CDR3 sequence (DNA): TGTGCCAGCAGCCCCGGGCTACCGTACCAAGAGACCCAGTACTTC.

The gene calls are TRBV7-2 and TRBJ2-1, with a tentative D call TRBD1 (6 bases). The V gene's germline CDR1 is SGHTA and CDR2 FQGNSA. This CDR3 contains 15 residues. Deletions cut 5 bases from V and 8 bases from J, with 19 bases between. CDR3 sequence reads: CASSPPDRYYDEQFF. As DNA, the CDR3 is TGTGCCAGCAGCCCACCCGACAGGTATTACGATGAGCAGTTCTTC.

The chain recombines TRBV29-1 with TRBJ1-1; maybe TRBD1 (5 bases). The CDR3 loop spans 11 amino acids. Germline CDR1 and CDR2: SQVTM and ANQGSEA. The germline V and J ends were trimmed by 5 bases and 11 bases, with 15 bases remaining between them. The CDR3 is CSVRDVRRAFF. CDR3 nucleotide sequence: TGCAGCGTTAGGGACGTCCGGCGGGCTTTCTTT.

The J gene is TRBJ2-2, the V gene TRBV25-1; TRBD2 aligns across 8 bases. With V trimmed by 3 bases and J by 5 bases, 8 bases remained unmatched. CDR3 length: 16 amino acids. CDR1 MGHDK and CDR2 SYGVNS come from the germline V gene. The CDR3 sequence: CASSDPREGWTGELFF. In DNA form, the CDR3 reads TGTGCCAGCAGTGATCCTCGGGAGGGTTGGACCGGGGAGCTGTTTTTT.

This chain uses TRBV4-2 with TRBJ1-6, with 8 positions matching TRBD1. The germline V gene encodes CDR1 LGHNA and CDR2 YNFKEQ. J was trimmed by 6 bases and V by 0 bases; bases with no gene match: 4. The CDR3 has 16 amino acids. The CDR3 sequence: CASSQDPRGLNSPLHF. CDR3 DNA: TGTGCCAGCAGCCAAGATCCCAGGGGGCTTAATTCACCCCTCCACTTT.

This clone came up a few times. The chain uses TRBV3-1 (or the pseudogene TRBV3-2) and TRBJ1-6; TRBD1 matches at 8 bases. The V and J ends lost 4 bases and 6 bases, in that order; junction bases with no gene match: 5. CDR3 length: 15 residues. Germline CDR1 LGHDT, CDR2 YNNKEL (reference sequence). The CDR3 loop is CASSRKGQGNSPLHF. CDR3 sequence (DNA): TGTGCCAGCAGCCGCAAAGGACAGGGTAATTCACCCCTCCACTTT.

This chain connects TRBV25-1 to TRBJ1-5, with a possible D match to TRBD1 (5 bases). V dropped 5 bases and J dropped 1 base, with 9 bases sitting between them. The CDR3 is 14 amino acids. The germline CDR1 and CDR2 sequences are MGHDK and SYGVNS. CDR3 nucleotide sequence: TGTGCCAGCAGTCGACAGTCCAGCAATCAGCCCCAGCATTTT. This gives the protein CASSRQSSNQPQHF.

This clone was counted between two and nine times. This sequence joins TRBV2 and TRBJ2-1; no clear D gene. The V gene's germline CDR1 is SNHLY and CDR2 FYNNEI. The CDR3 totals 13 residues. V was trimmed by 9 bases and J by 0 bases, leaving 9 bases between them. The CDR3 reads CASYPDSYNEQFF. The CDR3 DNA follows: TGTGCCAGTTACCCCGACTCCTACAATGAGCAGTTCTTC. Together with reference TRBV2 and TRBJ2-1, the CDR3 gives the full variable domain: EPEVTQTPSHQVTQMGQEVILRCVPISNHLYFYWYRQILGQKVEFLVSFYNNEISEKSEIFDDQFSVERPDGSNFTLKIRSTKLEDSAMYFCASYPDSYNEQFFGPGTRLTVL.

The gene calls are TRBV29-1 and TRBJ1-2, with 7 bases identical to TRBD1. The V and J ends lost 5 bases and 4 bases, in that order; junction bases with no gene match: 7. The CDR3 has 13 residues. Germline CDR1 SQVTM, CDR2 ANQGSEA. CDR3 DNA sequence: TGCAGCGTTATCCGGGACAGTAGCTATGGCTACACCTTC. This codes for CSVIRDSSYGYTF.